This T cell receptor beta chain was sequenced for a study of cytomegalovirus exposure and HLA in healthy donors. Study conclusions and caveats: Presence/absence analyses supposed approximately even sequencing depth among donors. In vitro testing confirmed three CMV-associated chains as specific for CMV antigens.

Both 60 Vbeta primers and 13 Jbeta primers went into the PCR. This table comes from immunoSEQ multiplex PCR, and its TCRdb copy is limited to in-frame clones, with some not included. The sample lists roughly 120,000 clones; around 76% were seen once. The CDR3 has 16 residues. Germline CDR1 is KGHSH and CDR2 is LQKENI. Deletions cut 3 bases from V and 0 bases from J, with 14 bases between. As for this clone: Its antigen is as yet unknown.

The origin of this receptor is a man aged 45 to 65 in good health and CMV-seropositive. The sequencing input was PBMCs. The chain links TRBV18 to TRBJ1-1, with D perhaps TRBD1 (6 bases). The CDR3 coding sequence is TGTGCCAGCTCACCTAGACGGACAGACATGAACACTGAAGCTTTCTTT. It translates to CASSPRRTDMNTEAFF.